Shown below are 18 T cell receptor beta chains from a single sample sequenced in a study of blood T cell repertoires in COVID-19. Method: immunoSEQ multiplex PCR; TCRdb's copy keeps in-frame clones and lacks some. The sample carries 350,000 to 400,000 clones, nearly 90% recorded once. The sequenced material came from peripheral blood. The receptors stem from a man younger than 35 with active or convalescent COVID-19.

This clone was picked up one time. The chain is built from TRBV10-3 and TRBJ2-1; 10 bases are a match to TRBD1. V shed 0 bases, J shed 7 bases, and the junction held 6 bases outside the gene matches. Germline-derived CDR1 and CDR2 are ENHRY and SYGVKD. The CDR3 loop spans 16 amino acids. The CDR3 protein is CAISESDRGSSNEQFF. The CDR3 region has the DNA TGTGCCATCAGTGAGTCGGACAGGGGGAGTTCTAATGAGCAGTTCTTC.

The chain joins TRBV28 to TRBJ1-3, with D possibly being TRBD1 (5 bases). CDR3 size: 18 residues. V was shortened by 2 bases and J by 0 bases, with 17 bases between the two germline ends. Per the germline V gene, CDR1 is MDHEN and CDR2 is SYDVKM. DNA for the CDR3: TGTGCCAGCAGTTTACTGGAGACAGTCCTCTCCTCTGGAAACACCATATATTTT. Translating it yields CASSLLETVLSSGNTIYF.

The chain has TRBV6-4 and TRBJ1-3; D is perhaps TRBD1 (5 bases). Germline loops: CDR1 MRHNA, CDR2 SNTAGT. Trimming shortened V by 2 bases and J by 2 bases, and 28 bases separated the two germline ends. The CDR3 length is 21 residues. DNA for the CDR3: TGTGCCAGCAGTGACATCCGGCCCCCACAGGTCCCACCAAACGCTGGAAACACCATATATTTT. This encodes CASSDIRPPQVPPNAGNTIYF.

The chain carries TRBV5-1 and TRBJ2-3, with 9 bases fitting TRBD2. CDR1 is SGHRS and CDR2 is YFSETQ in the germline V gene. The CDR3 consists of 13 residues. The V and J ends lost 8 bases and 2 bases, in that order; junction bases with no gene match: 3. CDR3 nucleotides: TGCGCCAGTAGGACTAGCGACACAGATACGCAGTATTTT. Encoded protein: CASRTSDTDTQYF. Drawing the rest from reference TRBV5-1 and TRBJ2-3, the complete variable domain is KAGVTQTPRYLIKTRGQQVTLSCSPISGHRSVSWYQQTPGQGLQFLFEYFSETQRNKGNFPGRFSGRQFSNSRSEMNVSTLELGDSALYLCASRTSDTDTQYFGPGTRLTVL.

V gene TRBV19 combines with J gene TRBJ1-1; 7 bases agree with TRBD1. The CDR3 is made up of 15 amino acids. V was pared by 6 bases and J by 5 bases, with 12 bases of the junction left unmatched. Germline CDR1 reads LNHDA; CDR2 reads SQIVND (reference sequence). CDR3: CASSQWAPGGTEAFF. The CDR3 nucleotides are TGTGCCAGTAGCCAGTGGGCGCCAGGGGGGACTGAAGCTTTCTTT. Looking up the rest from reference TRBV19 and TRBJ1-1 gives the full variable domain: DGGITQSPKYLFRKEGQNVTLSCEQNLNHDAMYWYRQDPGQGLRLIYYSQIVNDFQKGDIAEGYSVSREKKESFPLTVTSAQKNPTAFYLCASSQWAPGGTEAFFGQGTRLTVV.

The V gene is TRBV7-8, the J gene TRBJ1-5; no definite D call. This CDR3 contains 13 residues. Germline V gene sequence: CDR1 SGHVS, CDR2 FQNEAQ. Deletions cut 3 bases from V and 4 bases from J, with 7 bases between. The CDR3 DNA is TGTGCCAGCAGCTTGGCCAAGAATCAGCCCCAGCATTTT. It specifies CASSLAKNQPQHF. Based on the CDR3 plus reference TRBV7-8 and TRBJ1-5, the full variable domain is GAGVSQSPRYKVAKRGQDVALRCDPISGHVSLFWYQQALGQGPEFLTYFQNEAQLDKSGLPSDRFFAERPEGSVSTLKIQRTQQEDSAVYLCASSLAKNQPQHFGDGTRLSIL.

CDR3 loop: CASSIGGDWEQYF. The CDR3 DNA follows: TGTGCCAGTAGTATAGGGGGCGATTGGGAGCAGTACTTC. The chain links TRBV19 to TRBJ2-7, with D possibly being TRBD1 (5 bases). CDR3 length: 13 residues. CDR1 and CDR2 (germline): LNHDA, SQIVND (reference sequence). Trimming shortened V by 1 base and J by 7 bases, and 11 bases separated the two germline ends.

This rearrangement joins TRBV3-1 (or the pseudogene TRBV3-2) to TRBJ2-7; 13 bases are shared with TRBD2. Germline V gene lookup returns CDR1 LGHDT and CDR2 YNNKEL (reference sequence). This CDR3 is built from 16 residues. V shed 4 bases and J 2 bases; nucleotides not matched to a gene: 5. The CDR3 here is CASSPLLAGGTYEQYF. The CDR3 nucleotides read TGTGCCAGCAGCCCCTTACTAGCGGGAGGGACCTACGAGCAGTACTTC.

Remarks on this clone: One end of the junction fails to match germline, which may point to a read error. The CDR3 reads CASSLGYATSSSGANVLTF. The DNA of the CDR3 is TGTGCCAGCAGCTTAGGTTACGCAACCTCCTCCTCTGGGGCCAACGTGCTGACTTTC. The chain is built from TRBV7-9 and TRBJ2-6, with D maybe TRBD1 (5 bases). Germline CDR1 reads SEHNR; CDR2 reads FQNEAQ (reference sequence). The CDR3 is 19 residues long.

This chain joins TRBV9 and TRBJ1-1, with unresolved D. This CDR3 contains 12 residues. Germline V gives CDR1 SGDLS, CDR2 YYNGEE. V lost 1 base and J 2 bases, leaving 3 bases between the germline ends. The CDR3, as DNA: TGTGCCAGCAGCGTAAGCAACACTGAAGCTTTCTTT. Protein product: CASSVSNTEAFF.

This clone turned up a few times. The chain links TRBV29-1 to TRBJ2-1; D is unresolved. Germline CDR1 SQVTM, CDR2 ANQGSEA. V dropped 2 bases and J dropped 5 bases, with 7 bases sitting between them. The CDR3 loop spans 12 amino acids. The CDR3 protein is CSVERRDNEQFF. The DNA of the CDR3 is TGCAGCGTTGAAAGACGGGACAATGAGCAGTTCTTC.

The sample holds a few counts of this clone. CDR3 protein: CASSSTTGPYSNQPQHF. In nucleotides, the CDR3 is TGTGCCAGCAGCTCAACTACAGGGCCCTATAGCAATCAGCCCCAGCATTTT. The chain couples TRBV7-9 to TRBJ1-5; D possibly corresponds to TRBD1 (6 bases). The CDR3 is 17 amino acids. CDR1 and CDR2 (germline): SEHNR, FQNEAQ (reference sequence). Trimming shortened V by 4 bases and J by 0 bases, and 16 bases separated the two germline ends.

J is TRBJ2-3 and V is TRBV7-2; 7 positions match TRBD2. The CDR3 is made up of 17 amino acids. Trimming took 1 base from V and 2 from J; bases not matched to a gene: 9. Germline V lookup: CDR1 SGHTA, CDR2 FQGNSA. CDR3: CASSLGVGGGNTDTQYF. The CDR3 DNA sequence: TGTGCCAGCAGCTTAGGAGTTGGGGGGGGGAACACAGATACGCAGTATTTT.

The rearrangement uses TRBV7-3 and TRBJ1-6; the match to TRBD1 covers 8 bases. This CDR3 has 14 residues. Per the germline V gene, CDR1 is SGHTA and CDR2 is FQGTGA. The J segment lost 9 bases and the V segment lost 4 bases, leaving 5 bases of the junction unmatched. CDR3 nucleotide sequence: TGTGCCAGCAGCTACCAGGGGGCGCTTTCACCCCTCCACTTT. Its translation is CASSYQGALSPLHF.

The chain uses TRBV4-1 and TRBJ2-3; 7 nucleotides agree with TRBD1. Germline CDR1 is MGHRA and CDR2 is YSYEKL. V shed 2 bases, J shed 2 bases, and the junction held 7 bases outside the gene matches. This CDR3 is 16 amino acids long. CDR3 sequence (DNA): TGCGCCAGCAGCCAAACCCGGGACAGCCACACAGATACGCAGTATTTT. Translation: CASSQTRDSHTDTQYF.

J is TRBJ2-7 and V is TRBV5-1; 7 nucleotides line up with TRBD2. There are 13 residues in the CDR3. Germline-derived CDR1 and CDR2 are SGHRS and YFSETQ. The ends lost 4 bases at V and 0 bases at J; junction bases unmatched: 1. CDR3 in DNA: TGCGCCAGCAGCGGACTAGTCTCCTACGAGCAGTACTTC. Its translation is CASSGLVSYEQYF.

The genes are TRBV4-3 and TRBJ2-6; D perhaps matches TRBD1 (5 bases). CDR1 and CDR2 from the germline V gene are LGHNA and YSLEER. V was shortened by 1 base and J by 0 bases, with 10 bases between the two germline ends. The CDR3 loop spans 17 amino acids. CDR3 loop: CASSQGQPRSGANVLTF. The CDR3 bases are TGCGCCAGCAGCCAAGGACAGCCTCGCTCTGGGGCCAACGTCCTGACTTTC.

CDR3 region: CASSVEGRSNEQFF. DNA for the CDR3: TGTGCCAGCAGTGTGGAGGGTAGGTCGAATGAGCAGTTCTTC. The genes are TRBV2 and TRBJ2-1; D is possibly TRBD2 (6 bases). V shed 4 bases and J shed 7 bases, with 14 bases lying between them. Germline values: CDR1 SNHLY, CDR2 FYNNEI. CDR3 length: 14 amino acids.